This TCR beta chain was recorded in a study of T cells in Graves' hyperthyroidism and ophthalmopathy (dated by TCRdb to the late 2010s). Broadly, across the study: Peripheral blood samples were taken at initial diagnosis, before any treatment was given. TCR V-J signatures able to tell the groups apart were searched for in a discovery cohort of 90 to 100 patients, of whom 40 to 45 had Graves' ophthalmopathy and 57 had stable Graves' hyperthyroidism. An independent validation cohort of fewer than 20 hyperthyroidism patients and 17 patients who later progressed to ophthalmopathy tested prospective prediction of ophthalmopathy. The approximately 98 discovery patients were randomly divided into training and test sets at a 7:3 ratio. According to the paper, TCR Vbeta CDR3 sequencing was carried out on more than 120 peripheral blood samples, which came from approximately 41 ophthalmopathy, some 73 hyperthyroidism and approximately 17 progressor patients. The study also compared thyroid tissue and blood T-cell repertoires from several Graves' hyperthyroidism patients. Once sampling was done, hyperthyroidism patients were given methimazole at a starting dose of 30 mg daily, whereas ophthalmopathy patients were given high-dose intravenous methylprednisolone. General conclusions and limits of the study: In cross-validation, a model built on a 13 V-J signature told ophthalmopathy apart from stable hyperthyroidism with approximately 90% sensitivity and approximately 81% specificity, and in testing the same model reached 80%/75%. In validation, progression to ophthalmopathy was predicted by the model with approximately 67% sensitivity and around 75% specificity, a median of roughly 6.4 months before onset. No statistical method was used to fix the sample size in advance, and group allocation was not hidden from the investigators. Most expanded thyroid clonotypes (frequency above 0.001) were also detected in blood, a finding suggesting that blood repertoires may reflect thyroid immune responses.

With respect to this clonotype: Its binding antigen is unknown. Base qualities are missing; no much larger clone stands one base away.

A patient counted as having stable Graves' hyperthyroidism if no progression to ophthalmopathy occurred over 18 months of follow-up. The hyperthyroidism patients were between 18 and 65 years old and newly diagnosed, with a disease duration of less than 2 months. The study excluded patients with uncontrolled infections, other autoimmune diseases, pregnancy or lactation. Diagnoses relied on clinical symptoms, serum thyroxine and TRAb, thyroid ultrasound and orbital computed tomography. Ficoll-Paque density gradient centrifugation was used to isolate PBMCs from approximately 10 ml of fresh peripheral blood. Trizol reagent was used to extract total RNA, and RNA quality was then checked on an Agilent 2100 Bioanalyzer. From its cysteine to its phenylalanine, the CDR3 spans 15 amino acids. Only the CDR3 DNA is retained, 45 bases long and in frame from the first base. Taken from the germline V gene, the CDR1 and CDR2 loops are SGHDT and YYEEEE. The junction shows trimming of 2 bases on V and 5 bases on J, and the gene matches do not reach 6 bases of it.

TCR beta CDR3 regions were amplified from RNA transcripts. A first-round RT-PCR of the TCR CDR3 used the HTBI primer set with the Qiagen OneStep RT-PCR kit. Libraries were constructed in a second round of multiplex PCR, after which size selection and purification were carried out. Libraries were sequenced paired-end with 100 bp reads on an Illumina HiSeq2000. The published analysis was carried out like this. Raw data were processed with SOAPnuke, discarding reads with adapters, uncalled bases, mean Phred below 15, or no exact constant-primer or identifier match. COPE v1.2.5 was used to merge high-quality paired reads, and clonotypes were defined as unique nucleotide sequences. MiTCR v1.1 was used to align the clonotypes against IMGT TRBV, TRBD and TRBJ reference segments. Analysis was restricted to V-J combinations with a frequency above 0.0001, which covered just over 98% of repertoires. The TCS score was defined as the ratio of F50 (clonal expansion) to E x V (chaos), calculated using BLOSUM62-based TCRdist between CDR3 peptides within each V-J. Welch's t-statistics and random forest reduced around 510 V-J features to 13, which were used in a naive Bayes classifier (R e1071). TCRdb itself trimmed the public reads at Q25 with fastp, ran MiXCR and retained productive beta chains. Entries are consolidated by CDR3 protein sequence, retaining the most common genes and DNA. V and J calls and clone size were set by TCRdb, not the authors. This sample holds roughly 700,000 distinct CDR3 sequences; 15% to 20% were observed only once. Around 15% of the sample belongs to the ten largest clones.

The sequencing sample was made of blood. The chain couples TRBV5-6 to TRBJ2-5, with 10 middle bases fitting TRBD1. The receptor was derived from a man aged 45-60 years with Graves' hyperthyroidism. CDR3 sequence: CASSFDRGRVETQYF. The DNA is as follows: TGTGCCAGCAGCTTCGACAGGGGGCGCGTGGAGACCCAGTACTTC.